These 26 T cell receptor beta chains came from one sample sequenced in a study of OX40 agonist ivuxolimab in advanced cancers. TCRdb keeps only in-frame clones here, not all; method: immunoSEQ multiplex PCR. The sample holds tens of thousands of clones, 85% seen once. This sample comprised CD4+ or CD8+ T cells sorted from blood, obtained in a trial of the OX40 agonist ivuxolimab. Receptor source: an adult with an advanced solid tumor such as melanoma, head and neck, liver or kidney cancer.

This chain uses TRBV6-5 with TRBJ2-5; D uncertain. The CDR3 is made up of 13 amino acids. Germline assignment: CDR1 MNHEY and CDR2 SVGAGI. The V gene lost 2 bases and the J gene lost 2 bases, with 6 bases spanning the gap. The CDR3 bases are TGTGCCAGCAGTTACAAAGAGCAAGAGACCCAGTACTTC. This encodes CASSYKEQETQYF.

The chain recombines TRBV11-2 with TRBJ2-1, with 7 bases that match TRBD1. The length of the CDR3 is 14 residues. The germline CDR1 and CDR2 sequences are SGHAT and FQNNGV. J gave up 10 bases and V 5 bases, and 11 bases lay outside the gene matches. CDR3 in DNA: TGTGCCAGCAGCCACAGGACAGGCGTCGGCGAGCAGTTCTTC. Protein: CASSHRTGVGEQFF.

This clone was observed a handful of times. The J gene is TRBJ2-7, the V gene TRBV2; 9 bases fit TRBD1. Germline V gene lookup returns CDR1 SNHLY and CDR2 FYNNEI. V trimming: 5 bases; J trimming: 4 bases; junction bases outside the gene matches: 6. This CDR3 comprises 14 residues. The DNA of the CDR3 is TGTGCCAGCAGTATCGGGACAGGGCGATACGAGCAGTACTTC. It yields the protein CASSIGTGRYEQYF. The full variable domain, completed using reference TRBV2 and TRBJ2-7, is EPEVTQTPSHQVTQMGQEVILRCVPISNHLYFYWYRQILGQKVEFLVSFYNNEISEKSEIFDDQFSVERPDGSNFTLKIRSTKLEDSAMYFCASSIGTGRYEQYFGPGTRLTVT.

The chain joins TRBV27 to TRBJ1-5; 7 positions match TRBD1. The CDR3 length is 13 residues. The trim removed 6 bases at V and 5 bases at J, leaving 4 bases unmatched. Germline values: CDR1 MNHEY, CDR2 SMNVEV (reference sequence). CDR3 in DNA: TGTGCCAGCAGATCAACAGGGGATCAGCCCCAGCATTTT. It codes for CASRSTGDQPQHF.

CDR3 nucleotides: TGTGCCCGCCGGGGCTGTTTGTCTGGCTACACCTTC. The encoded protein is CARRGCLSGYTF. The chain recombines TRBV27 with TRBJ1-2, with D maybe TRBD1 (5 bases). CDR3 length: 12 residues. Germline assignment: CDR1 MNHEY and CDR2 SMNVEV (reference sequence). The ends were cut back, 11 bases at V and 7 bases at J, with 17 bases in the middle.

V and J are TRBV30 and TRBJ2-7; D may correspond to TRBD1 or TRBD2 (5 bases each). V was clipped by 8 bases and J by 2 bases, with 16 bases between them. This CDR3 region has 13 residues. Germline V CDR1 and CDR2: GTSNPN, SVGIG (reference sequence). CDR3 bases: TGTGCCGGGAAACGGGACGCAGCCTACGAGCAGTACTTC. It is translated as CAGKRDAAYEQYF.

The chain couples TRBV28 to TRBJ2-7; 12 bases are shared with TRBD2. This CDR3 contains 14 residues. CDR1 is MDHEN, CDR2 SYDVKM, per germline. Trimming removed 5 bases from V and 7 bases from J; junction bases left unmatched: 6. The CDR3 DNA is TGTGCCAGCAGTCTAGCGGGAGGGACGGGGGAGCAGTACTTC. Residues: CASSLAGGTGEQYF.

This chain links TRBV5-4 with TRBJ2-7, with 7 bases that match TRBD1. The germline gives CDR1 SGHNT, CDR2 YYREEE (reference sequence). The CDR3 covers 14 residues. V dropped 2 bases and J dropped 2; count of bases not matched to a gene: 4. The CDR3 loop is CASSFSQGAYEQYF. CDR3 DNA sequence: TGTGCCAGCAGCTTTAGCCAGGGGGCCTACGAGCAGTACTTC.

This chain links TRBV29-1 with TRBJ1-4, with 7 bases identical to TRBD1. The CDR3 runs to 15 residues. The germline gives CDR1 SQVTM, CDR2 ANQGSEA. Germline trimming cut 4 bases from V and 8 bases from J; bases unmatched to any gene: 13. The CDR3 is CSVGVTTGREEKLFF. In DNA, the CDR3 is TGCAGCGTTGGAGTAACGACAGGGAGGGAGGAAAAACTGTTTTTT.

The chain is built from TRBV2 and TRBJ2-1; D is unresolved. From germline, CDR1 is SNHLY and CDR2 FYNNEI. There are 14 residues in the CDR3. Deletions cut 7 bases from V and 1 base from J, with 11 bases between. The DNA of the CDR3 is TGTGCCAGCACGGAGCGCTCATCCTACAATGAGCAGTTCTTC. Residues: CASTERSSYNEQFF. Full variable domain (missing parts from reference TRBV2 and TRBJ2-1): EPEVTQTPSHQVTQMGQEVILRCVPISNHLYFYWYRQILGQKVEFLVSFYNNEISEKSEIFDDQFSVERPDGSNFTLKIRSTKLEDSAMYFCASTERSSYNEQFFGPGTRLTVL.

The rearrangement uses TRBV30 and TRBJ2-7; 7 bases line up with TRBD2. V dropped 2 bases and J dropped 5; count of bases not matched to a gene: 9. CDR3 length: 14 amino acids. Germline assignment: CDR1 GTSNPN and CDR2 SVGIG (reference sequence). The CDR3 loop reads CAWSFGGSTHEQYF. CDR3 DNA: TGTGCCTGGAGTTTTGGCGGGAGTACCCACGAGCAGTACTTC. The whole variable domain, remainder taken from reference TRBV30 and TRBJ2-7, is SQTIHQWPATLVQPVGSPLSLECTVEGTSNPNLYWYRQAAGRGLQLLFYSVGIGQISSEVPQNLSASRPQDRQFILSSKKLLLSDSGFYLCAWSFGGSTHEQYFGPGTRLTVT.

The chain links TRBV18 to TRBJ1-6, with D maybe TRBD1 (6 bases). The V and J ends lost 2 bases and 9 bases respectively, with 20 bases between them. Germline V lookup: CDR1 KGHSH, CDR2 LQKENI. The length of the CDR3 is 17 residues. CDR3 nucleotides: TGTGCCAGCTCACCAAGGGGGGGCGAAGAAAAAGGTTCACCCCTCCACTTT. Translated: CASSPRGGEEKGSPLHF.

V is TRBV5-1 and J is TRBJ2-3, with TRBD2 as a possible D gene (6 bases). The CDR3 covers 16 residues. V lost 0 bases and J 2 bases, leaving 13 bases between the germline ends. Germline CDR1 and CDR2: SGHRS and YFSETQ. In DNA, the CDR3 is TGCGCCAGCAGCTTGGCCACGGGACTCCACACAGATACGCAGTATTTT. This gives the protein CASSLATGLHTDTQYF.

V and J are TRBV5-1 and TRBJ1-2, with D possibly TRBD1 on 6 matching bases. This CDR3 comprises 14 residues. Trimming cost V 4 bases and J 4 bases, with 14 bases left between them. CDR1 and CDR2 (germline): SGHRS, YFSETQ. CDR3 sequence reads: CASSPDRTLYGYTF. The CDR3 DNA is TGCGCCAGCAGCCCGGACAGAACCCTCTATGGCTACACCTTC.

The CDR3 DNA reads as TGTGCCAGCAGCCCAGGGACAGGGAACTATGGCTACACCTTC. This encodes CASSPGTGNYGYTF. The gene calls are TRBV11-1 and TRBJ1-2, with 9 bases that match TRBD1. The CDR3 totals 14 residues. Germline loops: CDR1 SGHAT, CDR2 FQDESV (reference sequence). V dropped 5 bases and J dropped 2; count of bases not matched to a gene: 3.

In its sample, this clone is medium-sized (0.01 to 0.1%). The chain combines TRBV12-5 with TRBJ1-1, with D perhaps TRBD1 (6 bases). This CDR3 contains 14 residues. Germline V gene lookup returns CDR1 LGHNT and CDR2 FRNRAP. Trimming took 4 bases from V and 6 from J, leaving 15 bases between them. CDR3: CASGWSGEGAEAFF. CDR3 sequence (DNA): TGTGCTAGTGGTTGGTCAGGGGAAGGGGCTGAAGCTTTCTTT.

This clone was recorded a few times. V gene TRBV4-1 combines with J gene TRBJ2-2; TRBD2 aligns across 8 bases. The J segment lost 4 bases and the V segment lost 8 bases, leaving 12 bases of the junction unmatched. CDR3 size: 16 residues. Germline assignment: CDR1 MGHRA and CDR2 YSYEKL. The CDR3 loop reads CASQLRERGGTGELFF. CDR3 in DNA: TGCGCCAGCCAACTTCGGGAACGGGGGGGCACCGGGGAGCTGTTTTTT.

The chain has TRBV5-1 and TRBJ2-1, with TRBD1 matching over 9 bases. There are 15 residues in the CDR3. Germline CDR1 SGHRS, CDR2 YFSETQ. The junction had 3 bases not matched to a gene; V was cut back by 4 bases and J by 1 base. This CDR3 reads CASSPGTGSYNEQFF. The CDR3 coding sequence is TGCGCCAGCAGCCCGGGGACAGGGTCCTACAATGAGCAGTTCTTC.

V and J are TRBV7-6 and TRBJ1-3; D remains ambiguous. Germline V gene lookup returns CDR1 SGHVS and CDR2 FNYEAQ. CDR3 length: 14 residues. The V end lost 4 bases, the J end lost 2 bases, and 9 bases lay between the germline ends. In nucleotides, the CDR3 is TGTGCCAGCAGCTCGAAGGGCGCTGGAAACACCATATATTTT. This sequence encodes CASSSKGAGNTIYF. The variable domain in full, completed from reference TRBV7-6 and TRBJ1-3, reads GAGVSQSPRYKVTKRGQDVALRCDPISGHVSLYWYRQALGQGPEFLTYFNYEAQQDKSGLPNDRFSAERPEGSISTLTIQRTEQRDSAMYRCASSSKGAGNTIYFGEGSWLTVV.

This chain connects TRBV28 to TRBJ2-1; D is unclear. The CDR3 spans 14 residues. Trimming stripped 3 bases from V and 4 bases from J, with 10 bases between. Germline values: CDR1 MDHEN, CDR2 SYDVKM. Here the CDR3 DNA reads TGTGCCAGCAGTTTCGAGACACCATACAATGAGCAGTTCTTC. It codes for CASSFETPYNEQFF. The entire variable domain, with the rest obtained from reference TRBV28 and TRBJ2-1, is as follows: DVKVTQSSRYLVKRTGEKVFLECVQDMDHENMFWYRQDPGLGLRLIYFSYDVKMKEKGDIPEGYSVSREKKERFSLILESASTNQTSMYLCASSFETPYNEQFFGPGTRLTVL.

Only a few counts were recorded for this clone. The CDR3 region has the DNA TGCGCCAGCAGTGACTGGGGGGAACAAGAGACCCAGTACTTC. Amino acids: CASSDWGEQETQYF. The chain is built from TRBV10-2 and TRBJ2-5, with D perhaps TRBD2 (6 bases). CDR3 length: 14 residues. Per germline, CDR1 WSHSY and CDR2 SAAADI. Trimming shortened V by 3 bases and J by 2 bases, and 10 bases separated the two germline ends.

V is TRBV5-6 and J is TRBJ2-5; D not resolved. The J call could be wrong; TRBJ2-7 is a better fit for the DNA end. The CDR3 spans 13 residues. Germline-derived CDR1 and CDR2 are SGHDT and YYEEEE. The CDR3 region is CASSSAAPYEQYF. CDR3 coding DNA: TGTGCCAGCAGCTCTGCGGCTCCCTACGAGCAGTACTTC.

The chain carries TRBV4-1 and TRBJ1-2; D remains ambiguous. V was cut by 1 base and J by 4 bases, with 13 bases left in between. The germline V gene has CDR1 MGHRA and CDR2 YSYEKL. The CDR3 has 15 residues. The CDR3 protein is CASSQVIDGIYGYTF. The CDR3 bases are TGCGCCAGCAGCCAAGTTATTGACGGCATCTATGGCTACACCTTC.

The V and J genes are TRBV19 and TRBJ2-7, with D uncertain. V shed 4 bases and J shed 5 bases, with 12 bases lying between them. CDR1 is LNHDA and CDR2 is SQIVND in the germline V gene (reference sequence). The CDR3 has 13 amino acids. The DNA of the CDR3 is TGTGCCAGTAGTACACCCGATGGAGACGAGCAGTACTTC. Encoded protein: CASSTPDGDEQYF.

J is TRBJ2-1 and V is TRBV4-2; 7 bases line up with TRBD1. The CDR3 length is 15 residues. Germline values: CDR1 LGHNA, CDR2 YNFKEQ. Trimming removed 0 bases from V and 8 bases from J; junction bases left unmatched: 7. The CDR3 here is CASSQERQGVDEQFF. The DNA for the CDR3 is TGTGCCAGCAGCCAAGAGAGACAGGGAGTGGATGAGCAGTTCTTC.

This clone showed up just once. The chain links TRBV25-1 to TRBJ2-2, with a weak D call TRBD2 (5 bases). This CDR3 is built from 13 residues. V was clipped by 3 bases and J by 6 bases, with 8 bases between them. Germline loops: CDR1 MGHDK, CDR2 SYGVNS. The CDR3 region has the DNA TGTGCCAGCAGTGACCTCGGGGCCGGGGAGCTGTTTTTT. Protein product: CASSDLGAGELFF.